The rows below give T cell receptor beta chains drawn from one sample of a study of shared clonotypes between healthy human individuals. Measured with immunoSEQ multiplex PCR; TCRdb has only the in-frame clones, and not every one. The repertoire has approximately 2.3 million clones, 85% to 95% of them found once; the top ten carry 0.35% to 0.45%. The sample consisted of naive CD4+ T cells from PBMCs. The receptors were sampled from a young man in good health. Some clones in this sample may be carry-over from other donors' samples. CDR3s leave out the opening cysteine and the closing phenylalanine or tryptophan. Clone size is given for some rows only: seen once, a few or many times, or a class if the clone is expanded.

CDR3aa: ASSDPGLPPGLGYT
v_gene: TRBV2
j_gene: TRBJ1-2
abundance: -

CDR3aa: SVAVVFVTPRGTEAF
v_gene: TRBV29-1
j_gene: TRBJ1-1
abundance: -

CDR3aa: SVPHGRTYNEQF
v_gene: TRBV29-1
j_gene: TRBJ2-1
abundance: -

CDR3aa: ASSVDQGGNTQY
v_gene: TRBV9
j_gene: TRBJ2-3
abundance: -

CDR3aa: ASSLGRDQGGYT
v_gene: TRBV18
j_gene: TRBJ1-2
abundance: -

CDR3aa: ASSLIQGADEQY
v_gene: TRBV4-1
j_gene: TRBJ2-7
abundance: -

CDR3aa: ASSSTRQRNTGELF
v_gene: TRBV19
j_gene: TRBJ2-2
abundance: -

CDR3aa: ASSFFRQARNQPQH
v_gene: TRBV28
j_gene: TRBJ1-5
abundance: -

CDR3aa: AISESGLSGSRNEQF
v_gene: TRBV10-3
j_gene: TRBJ2-1
abundance: -

CDR3aa: ARRENTEAF
v_gene: TRBV5-3
j_gene: TRBJ1-1
abundance: -

CDR3aa: ASSGQGVDGCT
v_gene: TRBV25-1
j_gene: TRBJ1-2
abundance: -

CDR3aa: ASSQASGRSKNIQY
v_gene: TRBV4-3
j_gene: TRBJ2-4
abundance: once

CDR3aa: ASSLGLWRTGGFRGNTIY
v_gene: TRBV5-1
j_gene: TRBJ1-3
abundance: -

CDR3aa: ASSLGTGGNEQF
v_gene: TRBV7-3
j_gene: TRBJ2-1
abundance: -

CDR3aa: ASSVAGTGGTGELF
v_gene: TRBV9
j_gene: TRBJ2-2
abundance: -

CDR3aa: AITETSGAYNEQF
v_gene: TRBV10-3
j_gene: TRBJ2-1
abundance: -

CDR3aa: ASSANLVSLSNQPQH
v_gene: TRBV7-8
j_gene: TRBJ1-5
abundance: -

CDR3aa: ASTSHGAAYGYT
v_gene: TRBV28
j_gene: TRBJ1-2
abundance: -

CDR3aa: ASSTTAAGEQF
v_gene: TRBV11-3
j_gene: TRBJ2-1
abundance: once

CDR3aa: ASSLFGRVGTEAF
v_gene: TRBV28
j_gene: TRBJ1-1
abundance: -

CDR3aa: SVITTGGPGNEQF
v_gene: TRBV29-1
j_gene: TRBJ2-1
abundance: -

CDR3aa: ASSLVTFSSSYNEQF
v_gene: TRBV5-1
j_gene: TRBJ2-1
abundance: -

CDR3aa: ASSADTTSGAPDTQY
v_gene: TRBV4-1
j_gene: TRBJ2-3
abundance: -

CDR3aa: ASSPQGAEQY
v_gene: TRBV7-9
j_gene: TRBJ2-7
abundance: -

CDR3aa: ASSFRGGNTEAF
v_gene: TRBV28
j_gene: TRBJ1-1
abundance: -

CDR3aa: ASSPSLRAPGNTIY
v_gene: TRBV7-9
j_gene: TRBJ1-3
abundance: once

CDR3aa: ASSPRVLAGAETQY
v_gene: TRBV5-6
j_gene: TRBJ2-5
abundance: -

CDR3aa: SVGALLNTEAF
v_gene: TRBV29-1
j_gene: TRBJ1-1
abundance: -

CDR3aa: ASSLSPGGSYNEQF
v_gene: TRBV6-4
j_gene: TRBJ2-1
abundance: -

CDR3aa: ASKWGSSYNEQF
v_gene: TRBV28
j_gene: TRBJ2-1
abundance: -

CDR3aa: ASSLALTVPYEQY
v_gene: TRBV7-2
j_gene: TRBJ2-7
abundance: once

CDR3aa: ASSFSGGVGEQY
v_gene: TRBV7-2
j_gene: TRBJ2-7
abundance: -

CDR3aa: ASSLRYERAAF
v_gene: TRBV5-1
j_gene: TRBJ1-1
abundance: -

CDR3aa: ASSASGNRDTQY
v_gene: TRBV6-4
j_gene: TRBJ2-3
abundance: -

CDR3aa: ASSSGPGSTGELF
v_gene: TRBV5-1
j_gene: TRBJ2-2
abundance: -

CDR3aa: ASSLAGLAAEQY
v_gene: TRBV5-1
j_gene: TRBJ2-7
abundance: -

CDR3aa: ASSLQGNGYT
v_gene: TRBV5-1
j_gene: TRBJ1-2
abundance: -

CDR3aa: AIGAEGRTDTQY
v_gene: TRBV10-3
j_gene: TRBJ2-3
abundance: -

CDR3aa: ASSLEGQGVGTEAF
v_gene: TRBV5-1
j_gene: TRBJ1-1
abundance: -

CDR3aa: ASSFGQGDYGYT
v_gene: TRBV5-1
j_gene: TRBJ1-2
abundance: once

CDR3aa: ASSQSGTFTDTQY
v_gene: TRBV4-3
j_gene: TRBJ2-3
abundance: -

CDR3aa: ASKPLASSSYNEQF
v_gene: TRBV6-6
j_gene: TRBJ2-1
abundance: once

CDR3aa: ASSETRVNEQF
v_gene: TRBV7-2
j_gene: TRBJ2-1
abundance: -

CDR3aa: ASRRDRVTEAF
v_gene: TRBV6-1
j_gene: TRBJ1-1
abundance: -

CDR3aa: ASSQRATGGNQPQH
v_gene: TRBV4-1
j_gene: TRBJ1-5
abundance: few

CDR3aa: ASSSLEGAGYT
v_gene: TRBV2
j_gene: TRBJ1-2
abundance: few

CDR3aa: ASSPDRGRNTQY
v_gene: TRBV7-2
j_gene: TRBJ2-3
abundance: -

CDR3aa: ASSGDRKYEQY
v_gene: TRBV11-2
j_gene: TRBJ2-7
abundance: -

CDR3aa: ATSLDREQPQH
v_gene: TRBV15
j_gene: TRBJ1-5
abundance: -

CDR3aa: ASSKGQSYEQY
v_gene: TRBV6-6
j_gene: TRBJ2-7
abundance: -

CDR3aa: ASSEDIFLQEDGYT
v_gene: TRBV6-1
j_gene: TRBJ1-2
abundance: few

CDR3aa: ASTPGGGLGTGELF
v_gene: TRBV11-3
j_gene: TRBJ2-2
abundance: -

CDR3aa: ASRDPGTLGAKNIQY
v_gene: TRBV5-1
j_gene: TRBJ2-4
abundance: -

CDR3aa: ASSQDGGLRSGANVLT
v_gene: TRBV4-3
j_gene: TRBJ2-6
abundance: -

CDR3aa: ASRRSEPTYEQY
v_gene: TRBV28
j_gene: TRBJ2-7
abundance: -

CDR3aa: ASSPTAGATNEKLF
v_gene: TRBV4-2
j_gene: TRBJ1-4
abundance: -

CDR3aa: ASSVGPAGDTQY
v_gene: TRBV9
j_gene: TRBJ2-3
abundance: -